This entry concerns a single T cell receptor (beta chain). Drawn from each donor were roughly 9.4 milliliters of peripheral blood. Each sample provided at least 6 micrograms of extracted total RNA. Primers used in a second PCR of roughly 6 to 11 cycles were a sample-barcoded 5' primer and a J-beta primer mix. Tags on each cDNA molecule came from a template-switch adaptor with 12 random nucleotides. TCRdb reanalysed the 5' RACE reads using MiXCR and keeps one entry per CDR3 protein. The data show 800,000 or so distinct CDR3 sequences, about 25% seen once. This specimen comes from a study of blood T cells in healthy people across ages. Germline-derived CDR1 and CDR2 are SNHLY and FYNNEI. The CDR3 has 17 amino acids. This same sample was also taken into another study, of T cells of mothers and their children.

The sample taken for sequencing was blood. The sequence was obtained from a boy under 18 in good health. The chain combines TRBV2 with TRBJ2-5; D is possibly TRBD2 (5 bases). The last part of the DNA fits TRBJ2-1 better; the J call may be wrong. The CDR3 loop is CASRPFSVSRGSNEQFF. The CDR3 DNA is TGTGCCAGCAGGCCGTTTAGCGTCTCCCGTGGTAGTAATGAGCAGTTCTTC.